These T cell receptor beta chains were read from a single sample in a study of identical twins. TCRdb reanalysed the 5' RACE reads using MiXCR and keeps one entry per CDR3 protein. The sample yields 500,000 to 700,000 distinct CDR3 sequences, around 7.4% seen once. This sample also appeared in a second study, on yellow fever vaccine responses in identical twins.

The sequencing input was PBMCs. The receptors shown here come from a woman under 30 in good health. Each CDR3 is given with its conserved first and last residue. Fields, in order: J gene, D gene, V gene, clone size, CDR3 protein, CDR3 DNA. The D gene is left open where the match is weak. Not every row has a clone size; where given, it reads once, few, many or a size class.

j_gene: TRBJ1-1
d_gene: TRBD1
v_gene: TRBV3-1
abundance: many
CDR3aa: CASSSQGTNTEAFF
CDR3nt: TGTGCCAGCAGCTCACAGGGGACGAACACTGAAGCTTTCTTT

j_gene: TRBJ2-3
d_gene: NA
v_gene: TRBV5-5
abundance: NA
CDR3aa: CARGSEITDTQYF
CDR3nt: TGTGCCAGGGGCTCGGAGATCACAGATACGCAGTATTTT

j_gene: TRBJ2-2
d_gene: NA
v_gene: TRBV6-1
abundance: few
CDR3aa: CASTRALEITTGELFF
CDR3nt: TGTGCCAGCACCAGGGCCCTAGAAATAACGACCGGGGAGCTGTTTTTT

j_gene: TRBJ1-2
d_gene: TRBD1
v_gene: TRBV20-1
abundance: few
CDR3aa: CSASGQGGYTF
CDR3nt: TGCAGTGCTAGCGGACAGGGTGGCTACACCTTC

j_gene: TRBJ1-5
d_gene: NA
v_gene: TRBV7-9
abundance: many
CDR3aa: CASSLDYSNQPQHF
CDR3nt: TGTGCCAGCAGCTTAGACTATAGCAATCAGCCCCAGCATTTT

j_gene: TRBJ2-7
d_gene: NA
v_gene: TRBV21-1
abundance: many
CDR3aa: CARRPLAEQSSYEQYF
CDR3nt: TGTGCCAGAAGACCGTTAGCGGAACAGAGCTCCTACGAGCAGTACTTC

j_gene: TRBJ2-1
d_gene: TRBD2
v_gene: TRBV7-3
abundance: many
CDR3aa: CASSPRTSGRDEQFF
CDR3nt: TGTGCCAGCAGCCCTAGGACTAGCGGGAGAGATGAGCAGTTCTTC

j_gene: TRBJ2-3
d_gene: NA
v_gene: TRBV7-9
abundance: many
CDR3aa: CASSPTGQGTDTQYF
CDR3nt: TGTGCCAGCAGCCCCACGGGACAAGGCACAGATACGCAGTATTTT

j_gene: TRBJ2-1
d_gene: NA
v_gene: TRBV27
abundance: many
CDR3aa: CASRPTGLVYNEQFF
CDR3nt: TGTGCCAGCAGGCCCACAGGGCTGGTCTACAATGAGCAGTTCTTC

j_gene: TRBJ2-5
d_gene: NA
v_gene: TRBV20-1
abundance: NA
CDR3aa: CSVFVYQETQYF
CDR3nt: TGCAGTGTTTTCGTCTACCAAGAGACCCAGTACTTC

j_gene: TRBJ2-7
d_gene: NA
v_gene: TRBV7-2
abundance: few
CDR3aa: CASSLSGPATYEQYF
CDR3nt: TGTGCCAGCAGCTTATCGGGACCGGCCACCTACGAGCAGTACTTC

j_gene: TRBJ2-3
d_gene: TRBD1
v_gene: TRBV19
abundance: NA
CDR3aa: CASRDTGALPTDTQYF
CDR3nt: TGTGCCAGTAGAGATACAGGGGCTCTCCCCACAGATACGCAGTATTTT

j_gene: TRBJ2-3
d_gene: NA
v_gene: TRBV20-1
abundance: few
CDR3aa: CSASFLVGTDTQYF
CDR3nt: TGCAGTGCTAGCTTTTTGGTGGGCACAGATACGCAGTATTTT

j_gene: TRBJ2-3
d_gene: NA
v_gene: TRBV6-1
abundance: NA
CDR3aa: CASTPGLPTDTQYF
CDR3nt: TGTGCCAGCACTCCGGGACTCCCCACAGATACGCAGTATTTT

j_gene: TRBJ2-3
d_gene: TRBD2
v_gene: TRBV20-1
abundance: few
CDR3aa: CSASFSGRAGIDTQYF
CDR3nt: TGCAGTGCTAGCTTTAGCGGGAGGGCCGGAATAGATACGCAGTATTTT

j_gene: TRBJ2-2
d_gene: NA
v_gene: TRBV12-3/TRBV12-4
abundance: few
CDR3aa: CASSSSYGGTGELFF
CDR3nt: TGTGCCAGCAGCTCTTCATACGGCGGCACCGGGGAGCTGTTTTTT

j_gene: TRBJ2-3
d_gene: NA
v_gene: TRBV27
abundance: NA
CDR3aa: CASSLLRATDTQYF
CDR3nt: TGTGCCAGCAGTTTATTAAGGGCCACAGATACGCAGTATTTT

j_gene: TRBJ2-5
d_gene: TRBD2
v_gene: TRBV4-1
abundance: many
CDR3aa: CASSHILAGEETQYF
CDR3nt: TGCGCCAGCAGCCACATACTAGCGGGGGAGGAGACCCAGTACTTC

j_gene: TRBJ2-3
d_gene: NA
v_gene: TRBV5-1
abundance: many
CDR3aa: CASSWSNSDTQYF
CDR3nt: TGCGCCAGCAGCTGGTCCAATTCGGATACGCAGTATTTT

j_gene: TRBJ2-3
d_gene: NA
v_gene: TRBV10-3
abundance: NA
CDR3aa: CAIRLGLSAGTDTQYF
CDR3nt: TGTGCCATCAGGCTAGGTCTTTCTGCGGGCACAGATACGCAGTATTTT

j_gene: TRBJ2-2
d_gene: NA
v_gene: TRBV20-1
abundance: many
CDR3aa: CSARDAGLDTGELFF
CDR3nt: TGCAGTGCTAGAGATGCAGGGCTTGACACCGGGGAGCTGTTTTTT

j_gene: TRBJ2-7
d_gene: NA
v_gene: TRBV7-9
abundance: NA
CDR3aa: CASSLTDIYEQYF
CDR3nt: TGTGCCAGCAGCTTAACGGACATCTACGAGCAGTACTTC

j_gene: TRBJ1-2
d_gene: TRBD1
v_gene: TRBV12-3/TRBV12-4
abundance: many
CDR3aa: CASSLGQAANYGYTF
CDR3nt: TGCGCCAGCAGCTTGGGACAGGCCGCTAACTATGGCTACACCTTC

j_gene: TRBJ1-1
d_gene: NA
v_gene: TRBV13
abundance: NA
CDR3aa: CASRRSVTEAFF
CDR3nt: TGTGCCAGCCGGAGATCGGTCACTGAAGCTTTCTTT

j_gene: TRBJ1-5
d_gene: NA
v_gene: TRBV12-3/TRBV12-4
abundance: many
CDR3aa: CASSFGAENQPQHF
CDR3nt: TGTGCCAGCAGTTTTGGGGCAGAGAATCAGCCCCAGCATTTT

j_gene: TRBJ2-1
d_gene: NA
v_gene: TRBV19
abundance: many
CDR3aa: CASSPYEQFF
CDR3nt: TGTGCCAGCTCCCCATATGAGCAGTTCTTC

j_gene: TRBJ2-2
d_gene: NA
v_gene: TRBV12-3/TRBV12-4
abundance: NA
CDR3aa: CASSSETGLGTGELFF
CDR3nt: TGTGCCAGCAGTTCCGAGACGGGGTTGGGGACCGGGGAGCTGTTTTTT

j_gene: TRBJ2-7
d_gene: NA
v_gene: TRBV7-9
abundance: few
CDR3aa: CASSFSQTEQYF
CDR3nt: TGTGCCAGCAGCTTTTCTCAGACCGAGCAGTACTTC

j_gene: TRBJ1-6
d_gene: TRBD1
v_gene: TRBV6-6
abundance: NA
CDR3aa: CASSGGGVSPLHF
CDR3nt: TGTGCCAGCAGTGGAGGGGGCGTCTCACCCCTCCACTTT

j_gene: TRBJ1-5
d_gene: NA
v_gene: TRBV10-3
abundance: few
CDR3aa: CAISPELQTNQPQHF
CDR3nt: TGTGCCATCAGTCCCGAATTACAGACCAATCAGCCCCAGCATTTT

j_gene: TRBJ2-5
d_gene: NA
v_gene: TRBV20-1
abundance: NA
CDR3aa: CSAIQTSGVQETQYF
CDR3nt: TGCAGTGCGATCCAAACATCTGGGGTTCAAGAGACCCAGTACTTC

j_gene: TRBJ2-1
d_gene: NA
v_gene: TRBV29-1
abundance: many
CDR3aa: CSAGRIEQFF
CDR3nt: TGCAGCGCTGGCCGGATCGAGCAGTTCTTC

j_gene: TRBJ2-2
d_gene: NA
v_gene: TRBV29-1
abundance: few
CDR3aa: CSGKLENTGELFF
CDR3nt: TGCAGCGGGAAACTAGAAAACACCGGGGAGCTGTTTTTT

j_gene: TRBJ2-3
d_gene: TRBD1
v_gene: TRBV7-8
abundance: few
CDR3aa: CASSTRDRLTDTQYF
CDR3nt: TGTGCCAGCAGCACCCGGGACAGACTCACAGATACGCAGTATTTT

j_gene: TRBJ2-7
d_gene: NA
v_gene: TRBV3-1
abundance: NA
CDR3aa: CASSPQQGFYEQYF
CDR3nt: TGTGCCAGCAGCCCACAACAGGGATTCTACGAGCAGTACTTC

j_gene: TRBJ1-1
d_gene: NA
v_gene: TRBV2
abundance: few
CDR3aa: CASSEPGGGAEAFF
CDR3nt: TGTGCCAGCAGTGAACCCGGCGGGGGCGCTGAAGCTTTCTTT

j_gene: TRBJ2-3
d_gene: NA
v_gene: TRBV18
abundance: NA
CDR3aa: CASSSPGGAQYF
CDR3nt: TGTGCCAGCTCATCCCCAGGGGGGGCGCAGTATTTT

j_gene: TRBJ2-4
d_gene: NA
v_gene: TRBV5-5
abundance: NA
CDR3aa: CASRFGAGQENIQYF
CDR3nt: TGTGCCAGCAGATTTGGGGCTGGACAAGAAAACATTCAGTACTTC

j_gene: TRBJ2-3
d_gene: NA
v_gene: TRBV29-1
abundance: NA
CDR3aa: CSVEDRAAFLGGVRGTDTQYF
CDR3nt: TGCAGCGTTGAAGATCGGGCCGCCTTTCTAGGGGGAGTGAGGGGCACAGATACGCAGTATTTT

j_gene: TRBJ2-1
d_gene: TRBD1
v_gene: TRBV18
abundance: NA
CDR3aa: CASSQSGQGMFEQFF
CDR3nt: TGTGCCAGCTCCCAGTCGGGACAGGGGATGTTCGAGCAGTTCTTC

j_gene: TRBJ2-7
d_gene: TRBD2
v_gene: TRBV12-3/TRBV12-4
abundance: few
CDR3aa: CASSRLAGSYEQYF
CDR3nt: TGTGCCAGCAGCCGACTAGCAGGATCCTACGAGCAGTACTTC

j_gene: TRBJ1-4
d_gene: NA
v_gene: TRBV4-1
abundance: NA
CDR3aa: CASSQGSAATNEKLFF
CDR3nt: TGCGCCAGCAGCCAAGGTTCTGCTGCAACTAATGAAAAACTGTTTTTT

j_gene: TRBJ2-3
d_gene: TRBD2
v_gene: TRBV3-1
abundance: NA
CDR3aa: CASSQESGRPLPDTQYF
CDR3nt: TGTGCCAGCAGCCAGGAGAGCGGGAGACCCTTACCAGATACGCAGTATTTT

j_gene: TRBJ2-3
d_gene: NA
v_gene: TRBV6-2/TRBV6-3
abundance: NA
CDR3aa: CASSSGQASRVSYF
CDR3nt: TGTGCCAGCAGCAGCGGGCAGGCGAGTCGGGTCTCGTATTTT

j_gene: TRBJ1-4
d_gene: NA
v_gene: TRBV5-5
abundance: NA
CDR3aa: CASSLFASVIFNEKLFF
CDR3nt: TGTGCCAGCAGCCTGTTCGCGTCAGTCATCTTTAATGAAAAACTGTTTTTT